Included here is one T cell receptor beta chain sequence, with context. What it binds is not known. A junction end diverges from the germline sequence, so it may reflect a read error. TCRdb independently ran MiXCR on the RT-PCR reads; one entry per CDR3 protein. The data hold a few hundred thousand distinct CDR3 sequences, with 12% to 15% observed a single time. The data were obtained in a study of response to subunit inactivated influenza vaccine. CDR3 size: 13 residues. CDR1 and CDR2 from the germline V gene are SGHTS and YDEGEE. Study observations and caveats: It was suggested by the authors that few new T cells are recruited by each seasonal influenza vaccination.

The V gene is TRBV5-8, the J gene TRBJ2-7, with TRBD1 identical over 7 bases. Sequencing used PBMCs from blood, obtained 11 to 12 days after vaccination. The TCR was taken from a man aged 50-60 years who received an inactivated influenza vaccine. CDR3 DNA: TGTGCCATCAGCTTGACAGGGAACAGCGAGCAGTACTTC. Protein: CAISLTGNSEQYF.